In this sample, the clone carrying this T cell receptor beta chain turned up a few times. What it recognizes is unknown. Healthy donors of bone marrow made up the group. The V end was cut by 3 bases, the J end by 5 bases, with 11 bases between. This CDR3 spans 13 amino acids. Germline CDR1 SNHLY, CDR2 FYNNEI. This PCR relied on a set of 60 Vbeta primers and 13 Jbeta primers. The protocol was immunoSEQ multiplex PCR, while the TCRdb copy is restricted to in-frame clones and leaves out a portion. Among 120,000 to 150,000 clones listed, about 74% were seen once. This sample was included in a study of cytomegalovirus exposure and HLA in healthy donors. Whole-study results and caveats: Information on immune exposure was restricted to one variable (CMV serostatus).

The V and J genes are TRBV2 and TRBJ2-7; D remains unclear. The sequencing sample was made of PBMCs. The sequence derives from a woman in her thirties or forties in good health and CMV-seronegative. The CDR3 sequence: CASSDIGTDEQYF. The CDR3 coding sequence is TGTGCCAGCAGTGACATAGGAACAGACGAGCAGTACTTC.